This T cell receptor (beta chain) came from a study of blood T cells in healthy people across ages. This clonotype was counted only a few times. Germline V gives CDR1 ENHRY, CDR2 SYGVKD. There are 16 residues in the CDR3. Trimming cost V 2 bases and J 7 bases; bases outside gene matches: 8. Alongside a J-beta primer mix, a sample-barcoded 5' primer served in a second PCR lasting about 7 to 11 cycles. TCRdb re-called the 5' RACE reads through MiXCR, storing one row per CDR3 protein. The sample has about 2 million distinct CDR3 sequences, just under 50% seen once. This TCR derives from a woman between 35 and 50 years old in good health. Sequencing was performed on blood. The chain uses TRBV10-3 and TRBJ2-1; 10 nucleotides match TRBD1. CDR3: CAISEAGTGERNEQFF. The CDR3 DNA is TGTGCCATCAGTGAGGCCGGGACAGGGGAAAGAAATGAGCAGTTCTTC.